This TCR beta chain was obtained from a study of monozygotic twins with inflammatory bowel disease. No DNA is given; TCRdb re-called the 5' RACE reads and lists each CDR3 protein once. This sample's table reports fewer than 550,000 distinct CDR3 sequences. CDR1 and CDR2 from the germline V gene are DFQATT and SNEGSKA (reference sequence). The CDR3 is 14 amino acids. The chain combines TRBV20-1 with TRBJ1-2; the TRBD1 assignment by TCRdb is unverifiable without DNA. The sequenced sample consisted of blood. The sequence derives from a human donor with ulcerative colitis or Crohn's disease, or a healthy co-twin of an affected twin (not recorded which). The CDR3 region is CSARDSRGTHGYTF.